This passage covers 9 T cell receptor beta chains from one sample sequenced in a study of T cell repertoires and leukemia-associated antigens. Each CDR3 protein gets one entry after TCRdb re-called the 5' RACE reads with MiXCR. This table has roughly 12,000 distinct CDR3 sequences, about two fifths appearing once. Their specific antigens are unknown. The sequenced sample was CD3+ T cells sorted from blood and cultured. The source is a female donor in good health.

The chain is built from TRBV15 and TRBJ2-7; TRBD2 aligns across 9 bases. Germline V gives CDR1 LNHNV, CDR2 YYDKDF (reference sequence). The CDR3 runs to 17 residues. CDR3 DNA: TGTCCGACCAGCAGAGGTTTCACCGCGACTAGCGGCTACGAGCAGTACTTC. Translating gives CPTSRGFTATSGYEQYF.

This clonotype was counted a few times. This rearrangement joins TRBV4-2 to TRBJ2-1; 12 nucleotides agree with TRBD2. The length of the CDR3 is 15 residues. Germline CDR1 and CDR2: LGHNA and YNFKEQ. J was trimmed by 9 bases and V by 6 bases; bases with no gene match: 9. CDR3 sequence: CASSRRLAGEGEQFF. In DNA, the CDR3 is TGTGCCAGCAGTCGAAGACTAGCGGGAGAGGGTGAGCAGTTCTTC.

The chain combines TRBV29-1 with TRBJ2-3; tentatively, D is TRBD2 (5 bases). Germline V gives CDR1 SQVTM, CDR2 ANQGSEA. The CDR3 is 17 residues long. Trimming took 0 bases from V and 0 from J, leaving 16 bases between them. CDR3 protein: CSVEDLGAATSTDTQYF. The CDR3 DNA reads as TGCAGCGTTGAAGATCTCGGAGCGGCTACTAGCACAGATACGCAGTATTTT.

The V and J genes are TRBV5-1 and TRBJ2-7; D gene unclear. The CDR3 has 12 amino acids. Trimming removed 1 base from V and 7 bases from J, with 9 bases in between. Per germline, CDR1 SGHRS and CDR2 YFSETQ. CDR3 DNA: TGCGCCAGCAGCTTGACTGGTTCGGAGCAGTACTTC. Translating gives CASSLTGSEQYF. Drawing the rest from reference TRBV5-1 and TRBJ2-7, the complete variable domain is KAGVTQTPRYLIKTRGQQVTLSCSPISGHRSVSWYQQTPGQGLQFLFEYFSETQRNKGNFPGRFSGRQFSNSRSEMNVSTLELGDSALYLCASSLTGSEQYFGPGTRLTVT.

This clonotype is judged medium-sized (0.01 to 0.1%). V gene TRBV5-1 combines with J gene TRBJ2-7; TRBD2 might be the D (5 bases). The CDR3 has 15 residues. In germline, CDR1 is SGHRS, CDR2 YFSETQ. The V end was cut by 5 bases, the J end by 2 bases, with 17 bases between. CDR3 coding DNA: TGCGCCAGCAGGGAGGCCCCCCAAGAAACCTACGAGCAGTACTTC. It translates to CASREAPQETYEQYF.

The CDR3 nucleotides read TGTGCCAGCAGCGTAGTGGGGGGCTCCAATGAGCAGTTCTTC. This codes for CASSVVGGSNEQFF. The gene calls are TRBV9 and TRBJ2-1; TRBD1 or TRBD2 may be the D gene (6 bases each). Germline V gene sequence: CDR1 SGDLS, CDR2 YYNGEE. The CDR3 spans 14 residues. V was trimmed by 0 bases and J by 6 bases, leaving 10 bases between them.

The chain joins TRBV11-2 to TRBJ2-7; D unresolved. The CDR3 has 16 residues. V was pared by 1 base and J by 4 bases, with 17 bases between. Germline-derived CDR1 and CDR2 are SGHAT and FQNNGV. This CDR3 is CASSLGWPRASYEQYF. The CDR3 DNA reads TGTGCCAGCAGCTTAGGCTGGCCTAGGGCCTCATACGAGCAGTACTTC.

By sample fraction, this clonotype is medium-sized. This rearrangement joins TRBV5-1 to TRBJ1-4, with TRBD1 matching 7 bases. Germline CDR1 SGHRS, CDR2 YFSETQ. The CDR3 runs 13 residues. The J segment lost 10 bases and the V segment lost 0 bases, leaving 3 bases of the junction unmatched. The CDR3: CASSLGQGGKLFF. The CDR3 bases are TGCGCCAGCAGCTTGGGACAGGGCGGAAAACTGTTTTTT.

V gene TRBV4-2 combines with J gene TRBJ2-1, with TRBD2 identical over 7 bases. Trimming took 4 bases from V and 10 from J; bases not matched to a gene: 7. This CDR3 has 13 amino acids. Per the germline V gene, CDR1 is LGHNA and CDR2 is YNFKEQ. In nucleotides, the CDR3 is TGTGCCAGCAGCCCGACCTGGCGGGAGGAGCAGTTCTTC. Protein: CASSPTWREEQFF.